This TCR beta chain was profiled in a study of blood T cell repertoires in COVID-19. Overall study context: Whether acute or convalescent, the COVID-19 samples came from the United States, Italy and Spain.

The assay was immunoSEQ multiplex PCR, and TCRdb's table has in-frame clones only and misses some. The data contain about 440,000 clones, 80% to 95% of them seen just once; the ten biggest clones take up 0.55% to 0.75%. The V gene's germline CDR1 is SNHLY and CDR2 FYNNEI. There are 13 residues in the CDR3. The V and J ends lost 10 bases and 3 bases, in that order; junction bases with no gene match: 8. This sequence originates from a man aged 18 to 35 who had recovered from COVID-19. This chain links TRBV2 with TRBJ1-2; 7 bases map to TRBD1. Sequenced material: PBMCs or T cells enriched from blood (not recorded which). The DNA for the CDR3 is TGTGCCAAAAAGGACAGGCGCGACTATGGCTACACCTTC. The encoded protein is CAKKDRRDYGYTF. Filled out from reference TRBV2 and TRBJ1-2, the complete variable domain reads EPEVTQTPSHQVTQMGQEVILRCVPISNHLYFYWYRQILGQKVEFLVSFYNNEISEKSEIFDDQFSVERPDGSNFTLKIRSTKLEDSAMYFCAKKDRRDYGYTFGSGTRLTVV.